These T cell receptor beta chains were read from a single sample in a study of blood T cell repertoires in COVID-19. The protocol was immunoSEQ multiplex PCR, while the TCRdb copy is restricted to in-frame clones and leaves out a portion. The sample has 300,000 to 400,000 clones; 87% are singletons. The sample comprised peripheral blood. All receptors derive from a woman aged 45-65 years with COVID-19, enrolled during active disease. Both conserved end residues are part of each CDR3. Fields, in order: CDR3 DNA, CDR3 protein, V gene, clone size, D gene, J gene. A D gene is named only where the DNA matches it firmly. Size is stated for part of the rows, as once, few or many counts, or as a class when the clone is expanded.

cdr3_nt: TGTGCCAGCAGCTTATTAGGGGGCCATCCCAACTATGGCTACACCTTC; cdr3_aa: CASSLLGGHPNYGYTF; v_call: TRBV11-3; clone_size: NA; d_call: TRBD1; j_call: TRBJ1-2
cdr3_nt: TGTGCCAGCTCACCACGCCTGGGGGCCGCAGGCACTGAAGCTTTCTTT; cdr3_aa: CASSPRLGAAGTEAFF; v_call: TRBV18; clone_size: once; d_call: NA; j_call: TRBJ1-1
cdr3_nt: TGCAGTGCTAGTGTCCAGGGTGACTATGGCTACACCTTC; cdr3_aa: CSASVQGDYGYTF; v_call: TRBV20-1; clone_size: NA; d_call: NA; j_call: TRBJ1-2
cdr3_nt: TGTGCCAGCAGCGAAGGGACAGCCTTTGCCTACGAGCAGTACTTC; cdr3_aa: CASSEGTAFAYEQYF; v_call: TRBV7-8; clone_size: NA; d_call: TRBD1; j_call: TRBJ2-7
cdr3_nt: TGTGCCAGCAGCCCAACATGGTACGAGCAGTACTTC; cdr3_aa: CASSPTWYEQYF; v_call: TRBV11-3; clone_size: once; d_call: NA; j_call: TRBJ2-7
cdr3_nt: TGTGCCATCAGTGGGGGACAGGGAGGCTACGAGCAGTACTTC; cdr3_aa: CAISGGQGGYEQYF; v_call: TRBV10-3; clone_size: once; d_call: TRBD1; j_call: TRBJ2-7
cdr3_nt: TGTGCCAGCAGCTTCACAGGGCCCTACAATGAGCAGTTCTTC; cdr3_aa: CASSFTGPYNEQFF; v_call: TRBV5-4; clone_size: NA; d_call: NA; j_call: TRBJ2-1
cdr3_nt: TGTGCCAGCAGCGTAGATGGGGCTATCTCCTACGAGCAGTACTTC; cdr3_aa: CASSVDGAISYEQYF; v_call: TRBV9; clone_size: NA; d_call: NA; j_call: TRBJ2-7
cdr3_nt: TGCAGCGTTCACAGGGGACTGGGCGAGCAGTACTTC; cdr3_aa: CSVHRGLGEQYF; v_call: TRBV29-1; clone_size: NA; d_call: NA; j_call: TRBJ2-7
cdr3_nt: TGTGCCAGCAGACTGGACACCAACGGAAACACCATATATTTT; cdr3_aa: CASRLDTNGNTIYF; v_call: TRBV6-5; clone_size: NA; d_call: NA; j_call: TRBJ1-3
cdr3_nt: TGTGCCAGCAGCTTAACTATGGGACAGGGAAGTTCACCCCTCCACTTT; cdr3_aa: CASSLTMGQGSSPLHF; v_call: TRBV11-2; clone_size: NA; d_call: TRBD1; j_call: TRBJ1-6
cdr3_nt: TGTGCCTGGACAGCCGGGACTAGCCCCTACGAGCAGTACTTC; cdr3_aa: CAWTAGTSPYEQYF; v_call: TRBV30; clone_size: NA; d_call: TRBD2; j_call: TRBJ2-7
cdr3_nt: TGTGCCAGCAGTTCCGAAAACTACCCGGGACAGGGAGAAAAGGCCGTGGGTGGCAATCAGCCCCAGCATTTT; cdr3_aa: CASSSENYPGQGEKAVGGNQPQHF; v_call: TRBV27; clone_size: NA; d_call: TRBD1; j_call: TRBJ1-5
cdr3_nt: TGTGCCAGTAGTATAGGAGGACTAGCGGGAAACGAGCAGTACTTC; cdr3_aa: CASSIGGLAGNEQYF; v_call: TRBV19; clone_size: NA; d_call: TRBD2; j_call: TRBJ2-7
cdr3_nt: TGCGCCAGCAGCCCACGCTTGTTGGCCGATAATTCACCCCTCCACTTT; cdr3_aa: CASSPRLLADNSPLHF; v_call: TRBV5-1; clone_size: once; d_call: NA; j_call: TRBJ1-6
cdr3_nt: TGTGCCAGTCGGGACAGAAGCGTAGCTAACTATGGCTACACCTTC; cdr3_aa: CASRDRSVANYGYTF; v_call: TRBV19; clone_size: NA; d_call: TRBD1; j_call: TRBJ1-2
cdr3_nt: TGCAGCGTTCGTGACAGGGTTACCTACAATGAGCAGTTCTTC; cdr3_aa: CSVRDRVTYNEQFF; v_call: TRBV29-1; clone_size: NA; d_call: TRBD1; j_call: TRBJ2-1
cdr3_nt: TGTGCCAGCTCACCGCTCGGTAGGGGTGAGCAGTACTTC; cdr3_aa: CASSPLGRGEQYF; v_call: TRBV18; clone_size: NA; d_call: NA; j_call: TRBJ2-7
cdr3_nt: TGTGCCAGCAGCCACAACTTGGGGCAGGGTCTCTATGGCTACACCTTC; cdr3_aa: CASSHNLGQGLYGYTF; v_call: TRBV7-8; clone_size: NA; d_call: NA; j_call: TRBJ1-2
cdr3_nt: TGTGCCTGGAGGGGCGGGAGACTGGAAGATACGCAGTATTTT; cdr3_aa: CAWRGGRLEDTQYF; v_call: TRBV30; clone_size: NA; d_call: TRBD2; j_call: TRBJ2-3
cdr3_nt: TGTGCCAGCAGTGGGACTAGCGGGAAGCTGGGGGCGACGCAGTATTTT; cdr3_aa: CASSGTSGKLGATQYF; v_call: TRBV6-1; clone_size: NA; d_call: TRBD2; j_call: TRBJ2-3
cdr3_nt: TGTGCCAGCAGCGTAGATCCCCTCGGACAGGCCGGCAATGAGCAGTTCTTC; cdr3_aa: CASSVDPLGQAGNEQFF; v_call: TRBV9; clone_size: NA; d_call: TRBD1; j_call: TRBJ2-1
cdr3_nt: TGTGCCAGCAGCTTAGTATCAGATACGCAGTATTTT; cdr3_aa: CASSLVSDTQYF; v_call: TRBV11-2; clone_size: NA; d_call: NA; j_call: TRBJ2-3
cdr3_nt: TGTGCCAGCAGAATCCAGGGGACCAGAAACGAGCAGTACTTC; cdr3_aa: CASRIQGTRNEQYF; v_call: TRBV6-5; clone_size: NA; d_call: NA; j_call: TRBJ2-7
cdr3_nt: TGCGCCAGCAGTGAGTCTGGAGCGGGAGCCATCTCCTACAATGAGCAGTTCTTC; cdr3_aa: CASSESGAGAISYNEQFF; v_call: TRBV10-1; clone_size: few; d_call: TRBD2; j_call: TRBJ2-1
cdr3_nt: TGTGCCAGCAGTTCCCCCATCCGGGACAGACAAGAGACCCAGTACTTC; cdr3_aa: CASSSPIRDRQETQYF; v_call: TRBV6-2/TRBV6-3; clone_size: NA; d_call: TRBD1; j_call: TRBJ2-5
cdr3_nt: TGTGCCAGCAGGAAGGGACAGGGGAAATCCTACGAGCAGTACTTC; cdr3_aa: CASRKGQGKSYEQYF; v_call: TRBV28; clone_size: NA; d_call: TRBD1; j_call: TRBJ2-7
cdr3_nt: TGCGCCAGCACCGCGGGGGGTAATGAAAAACTGTTTTTT; cdr3_aa: CASTAGGNEKLFF; v_call: TRBV4-1; clone_size: once; d_call: NA; j_call: TRBJ1-4
cdr3_nt: TGTGCTAGTGGTGCGAGCTCTGAAGCTTTCTTT; cdr3_aa: CASGASSEAFF; v_call: TRBV12-5; clone_size: NA; d_call: NA; j_call: TRBJ1-1
cdr3_nt: TGTGCCAGCAGTTCAGCACCCTGGACTAGCGGGAGTTCCGGGGAGCTGTTTTTT; cdr3_aa: CASSSAPWTSGSSGELFF; v_call: TRBV28; clone_size: NA; d_call: TRBD2; j_call: TRBJ2-2
cdr3_nt: TGTGCCAGCAGTCCCCCAACGGAGGGGTACAATGAGCAGTTCTTC; cdr3_aa: CASSPPTEGYNEQFF; v_call: TRBV27; clone_size: once; d_call: NA; j_call: TRBJ2-1
cdr3_nt: TGTGCCACCGTACCTCAGGGGCGGGACACCATATATTTT; cdr3_aa: CATVPQGRDTIYF; v_call: TRBV18; clone_size: few; d_call: NA; j_call: TRBJ1-3
cdr3_nt: TGTGCCAGCAGCTTAATACAAGAGACCCAGTACTTC; cdr3_aa: CASSLIQETQYF; v_call: TRBV7-6; clone_size: NA; d_call: NA; j_call: TRBJ2-5
cdr3_nt: TGTGCCAGCAGTCCTATAGACAGGGGGGACGAGCAGTACTTC; cdr3_aa: CASSPIDRGDEQYF; v_call: TRBV28; clone_size: NA; d_call: TRBD1; j_call: TRBJ2-7
cdr3_nt: TGTGCCTGGAGTGTGGGGTCGTCAGGGGGGCGGACCACCATATATTTT; cdr3_aa: CAWSVGSSGGRTTIYF; v_call: TRBV30; clone_size: NA; d_call: TRBD1; j_call: TRBJ1-3
cdr3_nt: TGTGCCAGCAGTTACTATACCCTCCGGGACAGGCTGAACACCGGGGAGCTGTTTTTT; cdr3_aa: CASSYYTLRDRLNTGELFF; v_call: TRBV6-8; clone_size: few; d_call: TRBD1; j_call: TRBJ2-2
cdr3_nt: TGTGCCAGCAGCTTGGACAGCTACGAGCAGTACTTC; cdr3_aa: CASSLDSYEQYF; v_call: TRBV11-2; clone_size: NA; d_call: NA; j_call: TRBJ2-7
cdr3_nt: TGTGCCAGCAGCTTATCCCCCGGGCTAGCCAATGAGCAGTTCTTC; cdr3_aa: CASSLSPGLANEQFF; v_call: TRBV7-2; clone_size: NA; d_call: NA; j_call: TRBJ2-1
cdr3_nt: TGTGCCAGCAGCTCCGAAAATTTCGCCGAGAACTATGGCTACACCTTC; cdr3_aa: CASSSENFAENYGYTF; v_call: TRBV11-2; clone_size: NA; d_call: NA; j_call: TRBJ1-2
cdr3_nt: TGTGCCAGCAGCGTAACAGGGGGGGGACCGGAGCAGTACTTC; cdr3_aa: CASSVTGGGPEQYF; v_call: TRBV9; clone_size: NA; d_call: NA; j_call: TRBJ2-7
cdr3_nt: TGTGCCAGCAGCCCCTGGACAGATACCTACGAGCAGTACTTC; cdr3_aa: CASSPWTDTYEQYF; v_call: TRBV9; clone_size: NA; d_call: NA; j_call: TRBJ2-7
cdr3_nt: TGTGCCAGCAGTGAAGTTAGGGACTCAACAGGCTACACCTTC; cdr3_aa: CASSEVRDSTGYTF; v_call: TRBV25-1; clone_size: NA; d_call: NA; j_call: TRBJ1-2
cdr3_nt: TGTGCCAGCAGAGGGACAGGGACTGAAAAACTGTTTTTT; cdr3_aa: CASRGTGTEKLFF; v_call: TRBV25-1; clone_size: NA; d_call: TRBD1; j_call: TRBJ1-4